This T cell receptor (beta chain) was sequenced during a study of blood T cells in healthy people across ages. Alongside a J-beta primer mix, a sample-barcoded 5' primer served in a second PCR lasting about 7 to 12 cycles. Via MiXCR, TCRdb re-called the 5' RACE reads, giving one row per CDR3 protein. The sample has 750,000 to 1,000,000 distinct CDR3 sequences; about 28% are singletons. V lost 1 base, J lost 9 bases, and 10 bases lay in between. The CDR3 contains 13 residues. Germline values: CDR1 MGHRA, CDR2 YSYEKL. This clonotype has only a few counts. Another study also made use of these data, one on T cells of mothers and their children.

The origin of this receptor is a woman in her forties in good health. Input material: blood. The V and J genes are TRBV4-1 and TRBJ2-1; D unresolved. The CDR3 here is CASSQVPSVEQFF. CDR3 coding DNA: TGCGCCAGCAGCCAAGTTCCGTCCGTTGAGCAGTTCTTC.